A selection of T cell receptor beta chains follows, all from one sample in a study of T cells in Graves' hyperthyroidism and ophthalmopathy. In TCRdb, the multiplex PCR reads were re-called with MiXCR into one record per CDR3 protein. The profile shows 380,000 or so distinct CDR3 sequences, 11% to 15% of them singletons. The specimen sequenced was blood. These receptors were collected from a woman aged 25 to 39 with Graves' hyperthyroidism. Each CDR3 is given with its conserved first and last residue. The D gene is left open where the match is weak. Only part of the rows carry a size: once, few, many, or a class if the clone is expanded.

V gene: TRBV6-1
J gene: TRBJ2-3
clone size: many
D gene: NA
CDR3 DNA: TGTGCCAGCACTCAGTGGGGGGACACAGATACGCAGTATTTT
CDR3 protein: CASTQWGDTDTQYF

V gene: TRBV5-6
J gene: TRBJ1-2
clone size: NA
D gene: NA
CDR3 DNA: TGTGCCAGCAGCTTCATGGCCAACTATGGCTACACCTTC
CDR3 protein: CASSFMANYGYTF

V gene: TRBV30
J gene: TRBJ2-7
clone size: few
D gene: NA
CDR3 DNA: TGTGCCTGGAGTGTACGATCCGGTCTTCGGTTTATAGAGCAGTACTTC
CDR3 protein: CAWSVRSGLRFIEQYF

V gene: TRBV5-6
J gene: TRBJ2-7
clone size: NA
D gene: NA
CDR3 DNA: TGTGCCAGCAGCGGTTGGGGGACCTCCTACGAGCAGTACTTC
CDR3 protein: CASSGWGTSYEQYF

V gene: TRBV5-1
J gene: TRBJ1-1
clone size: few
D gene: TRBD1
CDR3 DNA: TGCGCCAGCAGCCTGGAATGGACAGGATCAGCTTTCTTT
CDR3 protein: CASSLEWTGSAFF

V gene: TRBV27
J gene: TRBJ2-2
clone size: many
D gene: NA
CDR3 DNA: TGTGCCAGCAGTTTAATGGGGCTTGGGAACACCGGGGAGCTGTTTTTT
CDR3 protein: CASSLMGLGNTGELFF

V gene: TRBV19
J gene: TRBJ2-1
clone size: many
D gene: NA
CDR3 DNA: TGTGCCAGTAGGGCCCAGCTTTTGAGTGAGCAGTTCTTC
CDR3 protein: CASRAQLLSEQFF

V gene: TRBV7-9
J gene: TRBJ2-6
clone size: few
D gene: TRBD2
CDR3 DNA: TGTGCCAGCAGCTTAGGCCCGGGGGGGAACTCTGGGGCCAACGTCCTGACTTTC
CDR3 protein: CASSLGPGGNSGANVLTF

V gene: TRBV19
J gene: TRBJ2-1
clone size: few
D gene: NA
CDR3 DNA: TGTGCCAGTAGTCGAACCGGGGGGCGCGTCGATGAGCAGTTCTTC
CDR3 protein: CASSRTGGRVDEQFF

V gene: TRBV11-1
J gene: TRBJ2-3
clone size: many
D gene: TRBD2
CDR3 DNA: TGTGCCAGCAGCCGCGCCGGACTAGCGGGTACCACAGATACGCAGTATTTT
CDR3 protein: CASSRAGLAGTTDTQYF

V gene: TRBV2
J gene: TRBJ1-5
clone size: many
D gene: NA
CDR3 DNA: TGTGCCAGCACCTCAAAGGGTCACAATCAGCCCCAGCATTTT
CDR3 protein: CASTSKGHNQPQHF

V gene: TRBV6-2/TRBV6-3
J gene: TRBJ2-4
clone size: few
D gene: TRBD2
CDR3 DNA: TGTGCCAGCTTCGACATTGCGGGAGGGCCAGGGATGGACATTCAGTACTTC
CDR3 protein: CASFDIAGGPGMDIQYF

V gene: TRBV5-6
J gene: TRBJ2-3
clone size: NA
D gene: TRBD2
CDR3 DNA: TGTGCCAGCAGCTTGGGACTAGCGGGAGTAGATACGCAGTATTTT
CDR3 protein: CASSLGLAGVDTQYF

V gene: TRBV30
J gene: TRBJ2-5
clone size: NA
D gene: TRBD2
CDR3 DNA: TGTGCCTGGAGCGTACTTAGCGGGAAGCAGACCCAGTACTTC
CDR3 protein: CAWSVLSGKQTQYF

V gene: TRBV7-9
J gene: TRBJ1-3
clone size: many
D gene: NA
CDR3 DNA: TGTGCCAGCAGCTTAGCCGGCAACTCTGGAAACACCATATATTTT
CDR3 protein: CASSLAGNSGNTIYF

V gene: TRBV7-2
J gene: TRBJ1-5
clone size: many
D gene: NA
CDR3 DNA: TGTGCCAGCAGCTTAGGTATCGGCAGGGAAGATCAGCCCCAGCATTTT
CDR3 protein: CASSLGIGREDQPQHF

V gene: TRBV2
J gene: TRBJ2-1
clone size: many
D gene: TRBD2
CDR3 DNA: TGTGCCAGCAGAGACCCAGCGGGAGGATCCTACAATGAGCAGTTCTTC
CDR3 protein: CASRDPAGGSYNEQFF

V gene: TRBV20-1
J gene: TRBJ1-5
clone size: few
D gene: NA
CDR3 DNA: TGCAGTGCTAGAGCAGACAGTCCCTTCCAGCCCCAGCATTTT
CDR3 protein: CSARADSPFQPQHF

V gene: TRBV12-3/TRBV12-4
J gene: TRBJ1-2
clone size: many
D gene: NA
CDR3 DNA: TGTGCCAGCAGTTTAGACAGGGAGGGCTATGGCTACACCTTC
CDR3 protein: CASSLDREGYGYTF

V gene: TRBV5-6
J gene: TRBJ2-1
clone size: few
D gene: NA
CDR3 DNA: TGTGCCAGCAGCATCCCGTTGGGCCCTCAGTTCTTC
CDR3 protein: CASSIPLGPQFF

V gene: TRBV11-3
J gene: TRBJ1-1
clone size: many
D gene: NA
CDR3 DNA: TGTGCCAGCAGCTCAAGGGCCCGAGATGAAGCTTTCTTT
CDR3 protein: CASSSRARDEAFF

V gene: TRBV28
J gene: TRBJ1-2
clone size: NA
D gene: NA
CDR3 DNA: TGTGCCAGCAGTCCTATTGGGCCGGGCTACACCTTC
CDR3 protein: CASSPIGPGYTF

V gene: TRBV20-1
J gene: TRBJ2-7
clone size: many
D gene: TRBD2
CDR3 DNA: TGCAGTGCTAGAGTAGGACTAGCGAGCTCCTACGAGCAGTACTTC
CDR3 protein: CSARVGLASSYEQYF

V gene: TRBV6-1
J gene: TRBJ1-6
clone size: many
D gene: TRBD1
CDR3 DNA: TGTGCCAGCAGTTCACCGGGACAGACTAATTCACCCCTCCACTTT
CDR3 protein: CASSSPGQTNSPLHF